The 22 T cell receptor beta chains below come from one sample, sequenced in a study of breast tumors, draining lymph nodes, adjacent tissues. The lymph nodes were axillary draining lymph nodes from breast cancer patients. One entry per CDR3 protein results from TCRdb running MiXCR on the multiplex PCR reads. The repertoire holds 150,000 to 200,000 distinct CDR3 sequences, with approximately 30% as singletons. The sample was axillary lymph node tissue. Every receptor here comes from a female donor with breast cancer. Some clones in this sample may be carry-over from other donors' samples.

At least ten counts were recorded for this clonotype. This sequence joins TRBV29-1 and TRBJ2-1, with D perhaps assigned TRBD1 or TRBD2 (7 bases each). V lost 2 bases and J lost 7, with 15 bases in between. The CDR3 is made up of 14 amino acids. CDR1 SQVTM and CDR2 ANQGSEA come from the germline V gene. The CDR3 is CSVESRGGRNEQFF. DNA of the CDR3: TGCAGCGTTGAAAGCAGGGGGGGTCGGAATGAGCAGTTCTTC.

This clonotype was seen ten or more times. The chain has TRBV19 and TRBJ2-3; 11 bases fit TRBD2. CDR1 is LNHDA, CDR2 SQIVND, per germline (reference sequence). J was trimmed by 3 bases and V by 6 bases; bases with no gene match: 2. The CDR3 is 14 residues long. CDR3 coding DNA: TGTGCCAGTAGACTAGCGGGAGCAACAGATACGCAGTATTTT. Translation: CASRLAGATDTQYF.

This clonotype was counted once. The J gene is TRBJ2-3, the V gene TRBV10-3; the D gene is possibly TRBD2 (6 bases). The length of the CDR3 is 14 residues. CDR1 ENHRY and CDR2 SYGVKD come from the germline V gene. The V end was cut by 6 bases, the J end by 1 base, with 11 bases between. This CDR3 reads CAIREAGRTDTQYF. CDR3 coding DNA: TGTGCCATCAGGGAAGCGGGCCGCACAGATACGCAGTATTTT.

The rearrangement uses TRBV9 and TRBJ1-2, with TRBD1 matching 8 bases. The CDR3 loop spans 15 amino acids. Per germline, CDR1 SGDLS and CDR2 YYNGEE. The trim removed 0 bases at V and 7 bases at J, leaving 8 bases unmatched. The CDR3 loop reads CASSVVPGGYPGYTF. CDR3 DNA sequence: TGTGCCAGCAGCGTAGTCCCAGGGGGCTACCCTGGCTACACCTTC.

This clonotype has at least ten counts. The chain uses TRBV7-9 and TRBJ2-3; a weak D match, TRBD2 (5 bases). This CDR3 region has 15 residues. V lost 3 bases to trimming and J lost 6 bases, with 16 bases between them. In germline, CDR1 is SEHNR, CDR2 FQNEAQ (reference sequence). CDR3 residues: CASSFPLSGSDTQYF. CDR3 DNA: TGTGCCAGCAGCTTCCCCCTCTCGGGGTCCGATACGCAGTATTTT.

The rearrangement links TRBV6-6 to TRBJ1-2; tentatively, D is TRBD1 (6 bases). The ends were cut back, 3 bases at V and 0 bases at J, with 11 bases in the middle. Per the germline V gene, CDR1 is MNHNY and CDR2 is SVGAGI (reference sequence). This CDR3 spans 15 amino acids. The CDR3 loop is CASSYKGETNYGYTF. CDR3 nucleotide sequence: TGTGCCAGCAGTTATAAGGGGGAGACTAACTATGGCTACACCTTC.

This clonotype was recorded many times. V usage is TRBV27 and J usage is TRBJ1-6; D possibly corresponds to TRBD1 (5 bases). V lost 4 bases, J lost 5 bases, and 9 bases lay in between. Germline V gives CDR1 MNHEY, CDR2 SMNVEV (reference sequence). The CDR3 is made up of 14 amino acids. CDR3 loop: CASSSAGHNSPLHF. In nucleotides, the CDR3 is TGTGCCAGCAGTTCAGCAGGGCATAATTCACCCCTCCACTTT.

The genes are TRBV6-1 and TRBJ1-3, with D uncertain. V dropped 0 bases and J dropped 2 bases, with 11 bases sitting between them. This CDR3 contains 16 residues. Germline CDR1 reads MNHNS; CDR2 reads SASEGT. The chain's CDR3 is CASSEAPFRPGNTIYF. As DNA, the CDR3 is TGTGCCAGCAGTGAAGCACCTTTTCGTCCTGGAAACACCATATATTTT.

On this clonotype itself: Since a much larger clone is just one base distant, this may be a read error. The genes are TRBV6-4 and TRBJ1-2, with 10 bases lining up with TRBD1. Germline V lookup: CDR1 MRHNA, CDR2 SNTAGT. This CDR3 has 15 residues. Trimming at V came to 7 bases and at J to 5 bases, leaving 10 bases not matched to a gene. This CDR3 is CASKEGTDRGYGYTF. The DNA for the CDR3 is TGTGCCAGCAAAGAAGGAACGGACAGGGGGTATGGCTACACCTTC.

There are a few counts of this clonotype. Lacking the conserved final phenylalanine or tryptophan, this CDR3 likely reflects a read error. The V and J genes are TRBV12-3 or TRBV12-4 and TRBJ1-5; D might be TRBD1 (5 bases). Trimming pared 3 bases from V and 5 bases from J, leaving 11 bases between. The CDR3 spans 14 residues. Here the CDR3 DNA reads TGTGCCAGCAGTTTCGGGCAGGGTCATCAGCCCCAGCATCTT. Its translation is CASSFGQGHQPQHL.

This clonotype was observed many times. The genes are TRBV7-9 and TRBJ2-7; D is possibly TRBD2 (6 bases). The CDR3 has 13 amino acids. The V gene lost 4 bases and the J gene lost 3 bases, with 10 bases spanning the gap. CDR1 and CDR2 (germline): SEHNR, FQNEAQ (reference sequence). This CDR3 is CASSSTSYYEQYF. In DNA form, the CDR3 reads TGTGCCAGCAGCTCGACTAGTTACTACGAGCAGTACTTC.

The V call is TRBV6-6, the J call TRBJ1-6; 8 bases are a match to TRBD1. From germline, CDR1 is MNHNY and CDR2 SVGAGI (reference sequence). With V trimmed by 5 bases and J by 7 bases, 10 bases remained unmatched. The CDR3 extends over 16 amino acids. The chain's CDR3 is CASSHGGQGGNSPLHF. The CDR3 bases are TGTGCCAGCAGTCACGGTGGACAGGGTGGGAATTCACCCCTCCACTTT.

Details on this clonotype: A junction end diverges from the germline sequence, so it may reflect a read error. The chain employs TRBV2 and TRBJ1-3; TRBD1 might be the D (5 bases). CDR3 size: 16 residues. Germline values: CDR1 SNHLY, CDR2 FYNNEI. CDR3 amino acids: CASSLTISGRTNTLYF. The CDR3 DNA follows: TGTGCCAGCAGTCTTACCATATCGGGACGGACAAACACCTTATATTTT.

Turning to this clonotype: Since a much larger clone is just one base distant, this may be a read error. This chain joins TRBV7-3 and TRBJ2-1, with 7 bases identical to TRBD1. Per the germline V gene, CDR1 is SGHTA and CDR2 is FQGTGA. This CDR3 is 15 amino acids long. CDR3: CASSSQQGPYNEQLF. The CDR3, as DNA: TGTGCCAGCAGCTCTCAACAGGGGCCTTACAATGAGCAGCTCTTC.

With regard to this clonotype: Because the CDR3 is missing its conserved closing phenylalanine or tryptophan, this is likely a read error. J is TRBJ2-6 and V is TRBV15; 7 nucleotides line up with TRBD2. CDR1 LNHNV and CDR2 YYDKDF come from the germline V gene (reference sequence). The CDR3 is 19 residues long. The V segment lost 3 bases and the J segment 1 base; nucleotides outside the gene matches: 12. Written as DNA, the CDR3 is TGTGCCACCAGCAGGGATCACCCGGGGGGAAGGTCTGGGGCCAACGTCCTGACTTCC. Residues: CATSRDHPGGRSGANVLTS.

This clonotype was seen ten or more times. The chain joins TRBV20-1 to TRBJ1-6; D not certain. This CDR3 spans 13 amino acids. The germline gives CDR1 DFQATT, CDR2 SNEGSKA (reference sequence). Trimming stripped 2 bases from V and 8 bases from J, with 10 bases between. CDR3 in amino acids: CSARPERDSPLHF. The CDR3 coding sequence is TGCAGTGCTAGACCTGAAAGGGATTCACCCCTCCACTTT.

This clonotype was found many times. V usage is TRBV19 and J usage is TRBJ1-5; TRBD1 is a possible D gene (5 bases). The CDR3 length is 14 residues. Germline V gene lookup returns CDR1 LNHDA and CDR2 SQIVND (reference sequence). The V and J ends lost 6 bases and 1 base respectively, with 10 bases between them. CDR3 nucleotide sequence: TGTGCCAGTAGGGGCAGGGCAAGCAATCAGCCCCAGCATTTT. Amino acid sequence: CASRGRASNQPQHF. Together with reference TRBV19 and TRBJ1-5, the CDR3 gives the full variable domain: DGGITQSPKYLFRKEGQNVTLSCEQNLNHDAMYWYRQDPGQGLRLIYYSQIVNDFQKGDIAEGYSVSREKKESFPLTVTSAQKNPTAFYLCASRGRASNQPQHFGDGTRLSIL.

This clonotype was detected ten times or more. The CDR3 coding sequence is TGTGCCAGCAGCTCCAACCTAGAGCTGGGGGCTGGTAACAATGAGCAGTTCTTC. Translated: CASSSNLELGAGNNEQFF. The chain employs TRBV7-6 and TRBJ2-1, with D possibly TRBD1 on 6 matching bases. CDR1 is SGHVS, CDR2 FNYEAQ, per germline. V was shortened by 4 bases and J by 5 bases, with 24 bases between the two germline ends. This CDR3 is built from 18 residues.

This clonotype was observed many times. The chain couples TRBV7-3 to TRBJ1-2, with TRBD1 matching over 7 bases. Germline CDR1 and CDR2: SGHTA and FQGTGA. The V gene end was trimmed by 8 bases and the J gene end by 2 bases; junction bases not matched to a gene: 5. This CDR3 is built from 13 residues. In DNA, the CDR3 is TGTGCCAGCGGGGAGGGGGCCAACTATGGCTACACCTTC. It encodes CASGEGANYGYTF. Full variable domain (missing parts from reference TRBV7-3 and TRBJ1-2): GAGVSQTPSNKVTEKGKYVELRCDPISGHTALYWYRQSLGQGPEFLIYFQGTGAADDSGLPNDRFFAVRPEGSVSTLKIQRTERGDSAVYLCASGEGANYGYTFGSGTRLTVV.

This clonotype was seen ten or more times. V is TRBV11-3 and J is TRBJ2-3; a weak D match, TRBD1 (6 bases). Per germline, CDR1 SGHNT and CDR2 YENEEA. V gave up 3 bases and J gave up 0 bases, with 13 bases separating them. This CDR3 has 16 amino acids. Here the CDR3 DNA reads TGTGCCAGCAGCTTCAGGGGTCAATATAGCACAGATACGCAGTATTTT. The encoded protein is CASSFRGQYSTDTQYF.

This clonotype was seen repeatedly, ten times or more. The chain is built from TRBV9 and TRBJ2-1, with D perhaps being TRBD1 or TRBD2 (5 bases each). With 0 bases removed from V and 13 bases from J, the gap between germline ends came to 8 bases. This CDR3 comprises 11 residues. The germline CDR1 and CDR2 sequences are SGDLS and YYNGEE. The CDR3 loop reads CASSVGGVQFF. In nucleotides, the CDR3 is TGTGCCAGCAGCGTAGGAGGGGTTCAGTTCTTC.

V gene TRBV6-1 combines with J gene TRBJ2-7; TRBD2 is a possible D gene (6 bases). The germline V gene has CDR1 MNHNS and CDR2 SASEGT. Trimming took off 3 bases at V and 4 bases at J, with 13 bases between the two ends. The CDR3 spans 14 residues. CDR3 sequence reads: CASSDSGTYYEQYF. The DNA of the CDR3 is TGTGCCAGCAGTGATTCGGGGACTTATTACGAGCAGTACTTC.